The clone carrying this T cell receptor beta chain has a single count. The antigen is undetermined. Data came from immunoSEQ multiplex PCR; TCRdb stores just in-frame clones and leaves some out. The data hold tens of thousands of clones, with 89% observed a single time. This entry comes from a study of cytomegalovirus exposure and HLA in healthy donors. General study findings and limits: The study labeled under 200 TCR beta chains cytomegalovirus-associated. Confirmation was obtained in vitro that a few CMV-associated chains are specific for CMV antigens.

The germline gives CDR1 MNHEY, CDR2 SMNVEV (reference sequence). The V end was cut by 5 bases, the J end by 0 bases, with 17 bases between. The CDR3 is made up of 18 amino acids. The donors were members of the validation cohort comprising approximately 110 subjects, separate from the approximately 630-subject first cohort. The sequenced sample was PBMCs. The source of this sequence is a woman under 30 in good health and CMV-seronegative. The rearrangement joins TRBV27 to TRBJ1-6; unclear D gene. The CDR3 DNA reads as TGTGCCAGCAGTCTTTTCGCCGGTCCCGTCTCCTATAATTCACCCCTCCACTTT. It is translated as CASSLFAGPVSYNSPLHF.